A selection of T cell receptor beta chains follows, all from one sample in a study of blood T cell repertoires in COVID-19. The table came from immunoSEQ multiplex PCR; TCRdb's copy has only in-frame clones and leaves some out. The table has almost 80,000 clones, roughly 80% seen once; the top ten hold 30% to 40%. The sequenced material came from peripheral blood. These receptors were collected from a woman aged 70-85 years with acute or convalescent COVID-19. Both conserved end residues are part of each CDR3. D genes are given only for firm matches. Rows may omit the clone size; those that give it use once, few, many or a size class.

CDR3 DNA: TGTGCCAGCACCCTATCTGGGGAGCTGTTTTTT
CDR3 protein: CASTLSGELFF
CDR3 length: 11
clone size: once
V gene: TRBV6-6
D gene: NA
J gene: TRBJ2-2

CDR3 DNA: TGCGCCAGCAGCTTTGCAGGGGGCCGAATCGGAAACACCATATATTTT
CDR3 protein: CASSFAGGRIGNTIYF
CDR3 length: 16
clone size: NA
V gene: TRBV5-1
D gene: TRBD1
J gene: TRBJ1-3

CDR3 DNA: TGTGCCTGGAGAGGTTTGGGGACAGTTTCTGGAAACACCATATATTTT
CDR3 protein: CAWRGLGTVSGNTIYF
CDR3 length: 16
clone size: NA
V gene: TRBV30
D gene: TRBD1
J gene: TRBJ1-3

CDR3 DNA: TGTGCCAGCAGTCTAGCGGGAGGGGCCTCCAATGAGCAGTTCTTC
CDR3 protein: CASSLAGGASNEQFF
CDR3 length: 15
clone size: NA
V gene: TRBV27
D gene: TRBD2
J gene: TRBJ2-1

CDR3 DNA: TGTGCCAGCAGCTTAGGACAGGCTGGGGCCAACGTCCTGACTTTC
CDR3 protein: CASSLGQAGANVLTF
CDR3 length: 15
clone size: NA
V gene: TRBV7-9
D gene: NA
J gene: TRBJ2-6

CDR3 DNA: TGTGCCAGCAACTCCGGCGGGAGGGCCTGGGAGACCCAGTACTTC
CDR3 protein: CASNSGGRAWETQYF
CDR3 length: 15
clone size: NA
V gene: TRBV2
D gene: TRBD2
J gene: TRBJ2-5

CDR3 DNA: TGTGCCATCAGTGCGGAAGAGGGGGTGAGCACTGAAGCTTTCTTT
CDR3 protein: CAISAEEGVSTEAFF
CDR3 length: 15
clone size: once
V gene: TRBV10-3
D gene: NA
J gene: TRBJ1-1

CDR3 DNA: TGCAGTGCTAGTCAAGGGAGGGTAGGTCAGCCCCAGCATTTT
CDR3 protein: CSASQGRVGQPQHF
CDR3 length: 14
clone size: NA
V gene: TRBV20-1
D gene: NA
J gene: TRBJ1-5

CDR3 DNA: TGTGCCAGCCCTACGGGGGGGGAGGTTTCCTACGAGCAGTACTTC
CDR3 protein: CASPTGGEVSYEQYF
CDR3 length: 15
clone size: NA
V gene: TRBV18
D gene: TRBD2
J gene: TRBJ2-7

CDR3 DNA: TGTGCCTGGAGTCCTAACAGGGACGGGGAGCTGTTTTTT
CDR3 protein: CAWSPNRDGELFF
CDR3 length: 13
clone size: NA
V gene: TRBV30
D gene: NA
J gene: TRBJ2-2

CDR3 DNA: TGTGCCAGCAGTGAACTGCTAGGCCAAGAGACCCAGTACTTC
CDR3 protein: CASSELLGQETQYF
CDR3 length: 14
clone size: NA
V gene: TRBV2
D gene: NA
J gene: TRBJ2-5

CDR3 DNA: TGCGCCAGCAGCCAAGTTAGGGACAGGCCTTACGAGCAGTACTTC
CDR3 protein: CASSQVRDRPYEQYF
CDR3 length: 15
clone size: once
V gene: TRBV4-1
D gene: TRBD1
J gene: TRBJ2-7

CDR3 DNA: TGTGCCAGCAGCCAAGCTGAGTTCAATGAGCAGTTCTTC
CDR3 protein: CASSQAEFNEQFF
CDR3 length: 13
clone size: NA
V gene: TRBV3-1/TRBV3-2
D gene: NA
J gene: TRBJ2-1

CDR3 DNA: TGTGCCAGCAGTTTATATCAGGGGGCTTTTGATACCGGGGAGCTGTTTTTT
CDR3 protein: CASSLYQGAFDTGELFF
CDR3 length: 17
clone size: NA
V gene: TRBV28
D gene: TRBD1
J gene: TRBJ2-2

CDR3 DNA: TGTGCCAGCAGCCAAGATCTTCGGGGAGACAGGGTCGGCGGCTACACCTTC
CDR3 protein: CASSQDLRGDRVGGYTF
CDR3 length: 17
clone size: few
V gene: TRBV4-2
D gene: TRBD1
J gene: TRBJ1-2

CDR3 DNA: TGTGCCACCAGTGGCGGACAGAGCAATCAGCCCCAGCATTTT
CDR3 protein: CATSGGQSNQPQHF
CDR3 length: 14
clone size: NA
V gene: TRBV24-1
D gene: NA
J gene: TRBJ1-5

CDR3 DNA: TGTGCCAGCAGCCAACGACAAGGAGGAGAGACCCAGTACTTC
CDR3 protein: CASSQRQGGETQYF
CDR3 length: 14
clone size: NA
V gene: TRBV7-6
D gene: NA
J gene: TRBJ2-5

CDR3 DNA: TGCGCCAGCGGGCAAGGGGACACTGAAGCTTTCTTT
CDR3 protein: CASGQGDTEAFF
CDR3 length: 12
clone size: NA
V gene: TRBV5-1
D gene: NA
J gene: TRBJ1-1

CDR3 DNA: TGTGCCAGCAGCTTAGCGGGAGGCCCCACGAGGGAGCAGTACTTC
CDR3 protein: CASSLAGGPTREQYF
CDR3 length: 15
clone size: NA
V gene: TRBV7-8
D gene: NA
J gene: TRBJ2-7

CDR3 DNA: TGTGCCACCAGCAGGCAGGCCAAAAACATTCAGTACTTC
CDR3 protein: CATSRQAKNIQYF
CDR3 length: 13
clone size: NA
V gene: TRBV15
D gene: NA
J gene: TRBJ2-4

CDR3 DNA: TGTGCCAGCACTACTATGAACACTGAAGCTTTCTTT
CDR3 protein: CASTTMNTEAFF
CDR3 length: 12
clone size: few
V gene: TRBV12-3/TRBV12-4
D gene: NA
J gene: TRBJ1-1

CDR3 DNA: TGTGCCAGCAGCTTATGGAGCGGGAGCGACTCCTACAATGAGCAGTTCTTC
CDR3 protein: CASSLWSGSDSYNEQFF
CDR3 length: 17
clone size: NA
V gene: TRBV7-2
D gene: TRBD2
J gene: TRBJ2-1

CDR3 DNA: TGTGCCAGCAGCCCTGTCTCATCCCGGGGGCAGTTCTTC
CDR3 protein: CASSPVSSRGQFF
CDR3 length: 13
clone size: NA
V gene: TRBV9
D gene: NA
J gene: TRBJ2-1

CDR3 DNA: TGTGCCAGCAGTAGGGCAGGGGGCTGGGGCTACACCTTC
CDR3 protein: CASSRAGGWGYTF
CDR3 length: 13
clone size: few
V gene: TRBV27
D gene: TRBD1
J gene: TRBJ1-2

CDR3 DNA: TGTGCCAGCAGGCACTTTGGGCCTAATCAGCCCCAGCATTTT
CDR3 protein: CASRHFGPNQPQHF
CDR3 length: 14
clone size: NA
V gene: TRBV6-5
D gene: NA
J gene: TRBJ1-5

CDR3 DNA: TGTGCCAGCAGCTTGACTAGCGCCCCTCCAGATACGCAGTATTTT
CDR3 protein: CASSLTSAPPDTQYF
CDR3 length: 15
clone size: NA
V gene: TRBV5-4
D gene: TRBD2
J gene: TRBJ2-3

CDR3 DNA: TGTGCCAGCAGCGTAGTAGACAGTAACTATGGCTACACCTTC
CDR3 protein: CASSVVDSNYGYTF
CDR3 length: 14
clone size: NA
V gene: TRBV9
D gene: NA
J gene: TRBJ1-2

CDR3 DNA: TGTGCCAGCACCGAGAGGCTCTTACCCACTTACGAGCAGTACTTC
CDR3 protein: CASTERLLPTYEQYF
CDR3 length: 15
clone size: NA
V gene: TRBV6-6
D gene: NA
J gene: TRBJ2-7

CDR3 DNA: TGTGCCAGCAGCCTACCTGGGGACTTTTTGGCGTCTCAGTACTTC
CDR3 protein: CASSLPGDFLASQYF
CDR3 length: 15
clone size: NA
V gene: TRBV5-4
D gene: NA
J gene: TRBJ2-4

CDR3 DNA: TGTGCCAGCAGCCTGGACTTCAACACCGGGGAGCTGTTTTTT
CDR3 protein: CASSLDFNTGELFF
CDR3 length: 14
clone size: NA
V gene: TRBV5-4
D gene: NA
J gene: TRBJ2-2

CDR3 DNA: TGTGCCAGCAGTATCAGACTAGCGGGAGTCTACGAGCAGTACTTC
CDR3 protein: CASSIRLAGVYEQYF
CDR3 length: 15
clone size: few
V gene: TRBV3-1/TRBV3-2
D gene: TRBD2
J gene: TRBJ2-7

CDR3 DNA: TGTGCCAGCAGTCCGGGCACAGGAGATACGCAGTATTTT
CDR3 protein: CASSPGTGDTQYF
CDR3 length: 13
clone size: NA
V gene: TRBV2
D gene: NA
J gene: TRBJ2-3

CDR3 DNA: TGTGCCAGCTCACAAGGGACAGCCTCTGGAAACACCATATATTTT
CDR3 protein: CASSQGTASGNTIYF
CDR3 length: 15
clone size: NA
V gene: TRBV18
D gene: TRBD1
J gene: TRBJ1-3

CDR3 DNA: TGTGCCAGCAGCCCAGGACTAGGCATACAAGAGACCCAGTACTTC
CDR3 protein: CASSPGLGIQETQYF
CDR3 length: 15
clone size: NA
V gene: TRBV7-3
D gene: TRBD2
J gene: TRBJ2-5

CDR3 DNA: TGTGCCAGCAGCTTCCCAACCACAGCTAGCGGGAGAGGCACAGATACGCAGTATTTT
CDR3 protein: CASSFPTTASGRGTDTQYF
CDR3 length: 19
clone size: NA
V gene: TRBV7-9
D gene: TRBD2
J gene: TRBJ2-3

CDR3 DNA: TGTGCCAGCAGCCAACTCACAGGGGTGAACACTGAAGCTTTCTTT
CDR3 protein: CASSQLTGVNTEAFF
CDR3 length: 15
clone size: NA
V gene: TRBV14
D gene: TRBD1
J gene: TRBJ1-1

CDR3 DNA: TGTGCCAGCAGCCAAGGACAGACGAACACTGAAGCTTTCTTT
CDR3 protein: CASSQGQTNTEAFF
CDR3 length: 14
clone size: many
V gene: TRBV4-2
D gene: NA
J gene: TRBJ1-1

CDR3 DNA: TGCAGTGCTAGTCGAGGAAATGGAAACACCATATATTTT
CDR3 protein: CSASRGNGNTIYF
CDR3 length: 13
clone size: NA
V gene: TRBV20-1
D gene: NA
J gene: TRBJ1-3

CDR3 DNA: TGTGCCAGCAGGGACGGGACAGGGAAGGACGAGCAGTACTTC
CDR3 protein: CASRDGTGKDEQYF
CDR3 length: 14
clone size: NA
V gene: TRBV6-6
D gene: TRBD1
J gene: TRBJ2-7

CDR3 DNA: TGTGCCAGCTCACCCCAGATGAACACTGAAGCTTTCTTT
CDR3 protein: CASSPQMNTEAFF
CDR3 length: 13
clone size: once
V gene: TRBV18
D gene: NA
J gene: TRBJ1-1

CDR3 DNA: TGTGCCAGTTCGGCGGGACAGGGCTATGGCTACACCTTC
CDR3 protein: CASSAGQGYGYTF
CDR3 length: 13
clone size: once
V gene: TRBV18
D gene: TRBD1
J gene: TRBJ1-2

CDR3 DNA: TGTGCCAGCAGCTTGGAACGGACAGGGGGTTCCTCACCCCTCCACTTT
CDR3 protein: CASSLERTGGSSPLHF
CDR3 length: 16
clone size: once
V gene: TRBV5-8
D gene: TRBD1
J gene: TRBJ1-6

CDR3 DNA: TGTGCCAGCACGATAAGGGGACAGTCGAGAGAATATGGCTACACCTTC
CDR3 protein: CASTIRGQSREYGYTF
CDR3 length: 16
clone size: NA
V gene: TRBV7-3
D gene: TRBD1
J gene: TRBJ1-2

CDR3 DNA: TGTGCCAGCAGTTACTCCAGGGGAGAGACCCAGTACTTC
CDR3 protein: CASSYSRGETQYF
CDR3 length: 13
clone size: NA
V gene: TRBV6-5
D gene: NA
J gene: TRBJ2-5

CDR3 DNA: TGTGCCAGCTCAGCCGGGACTAGCGGGACCGGGGGGGCCAACGTCCTGACTTTC
CDR3 protein: CASSAGTSGTGGANVLTF
CDR3 length: 18
clone size: few
V gene: TRBV18
D gene: TRBD2
J gene: TRBJ2-6